What follows is one TCR beta chain and its context. The sample originates from a study of Ad26.COV2.S vaccination and SARS-CoV-2 variants. Looking at the study overall: Ad26.COV2.S was injected intramuscularly once or twice, 56 days apart.

Measured with immunoSEQ multiplex PCR; TCRdb has only the in-frame clones, and not every one. The profile shows some 410,000 clones, approximately 92% of them singletons. Treatment noted: approximately 18 received Ad26.COV2.S at low or high dose, single or two shots; 5 received placebo; per-sample allocation not given. After the first vaccine or placebo injection, samples were drawn on day 63. Donation came from an adult in Boston who was aged 18-55 years. Spike of the Wuhan-strain SARS-CoV-2 was expressed by an Ad26 vector, which formed the vaccine. The CDR3 sequence is 19 residues long. The germline V and J ends were trimmed by 4 bases and 4 bases, with 28 bases remaining between them.

This rearrangement joins TRBV23-1 to TRBJ1-2; D perhaps matches TRBD1 (5 bases). TRBV23-1 is noted as an ORF with a role that remains uncertain. The sequences come from peripheral blood, collected in a trial of Ad26.COV2.S vaccine versus placebo. This sequence was found in a person between 18 and 60 years old who received the Ad26.COV2.S COVID-19 vaccine or a placebo. CDR3 sequence reads: CASSPTLQGLGGRSYGYTF. The DNA of the CDR3 is TGCGCCAGCAGTCCCACCCTTCAGGGCCTCGGGGGTCGGTCCTATGGCTACACCTTC.